These 25 T cell receptor beta chains were all obtained from the same sample, sequenced in a study of STAT5B mutations in CD4+ large granular lymphocyte leukemia. TCRdb's table, derived via immunoSEQ multiplex PCR, lists solely in-frame clones and lacks some. The table shows roughly 41,000 clones, with 75% to 85% occurring only once. Input material: CD4+ T cells from blood buffy coats. The receptors originated from a human donor in good health.

The chain recombines TRBV7-2 with TRBJ2-7; 7 positions match TRBD2. Germline V lookup: CDR1 SGHTA, CDR2 FQGNSA. The CDR3 sequence is 15 residues long. V dropped 1 base and J dropped 0; count of bases not matched to a gene: 3. CDR3 protein: CASSLGGGSSYEQYF. CDR3 in DNA: TGTGCCAGCAGCTTAGGCGGGGGAAGCTCCTACGAGCAGTACTTC.

This clone was observed a few times. V gene TRBV2 combines with J gene TRBJ2-7; D remains ambiguous. This CDR3 is 13 amino acids long. Germline-derived CDR1 and CDR2 are SNHLY and FYNNEI. V was clipped by 3 bases and J by 0 bases, with 6 bases between them. In DNA, the CDR3 is TGTGCCAGCAGTGACACCCGCTCCTACGAGCAGTACTTC. It translates to CASSDTRSYEQYF.

This clone has a single count. The chain employs TRBV5-5 and TRBJ2-5; D is possibly TRBD1 or TRBD2 (5 bases each). The V end was cut by 4 bases, the J end by 5 bases, with 15 bases between. The CDR3 covers 14 residues. Germline V gene data show CDR1 as SGHKS and CDR2 as YYEKEE (reference sequence). Written as DNA, the CDR3 is TGTGCCAGCAGCCCGGGAAGGGGCGGGGAGACCCAGTACTTC. It encodes CASSPGRGGETQYF.

The chain employs TRBV5-6 and TRBJ1-1, with TRBD1 matching over 10 bases. Germline V gives CDR1 SGHDT, CDR2 YYEEEE. V was clipped by 4 bases and J by 4 bases; unmatched bases: 13. The CDR3 sequence is 17 residues long. CDR3 amino acids: CASSPSGTGVGSTEAFF. The CDR3 DNA sequence: TGTGCCAGCAGCCCGTCCGGGACAGGGGTTGGGAGCACTGAAGCTTTCTTT.

To note about this clone: Mismatch with germline at one junction end may stem from a read error. V is TRBV7-7 and J is TRBJ2-1, with D possibly TRBD2 on 7 matching bases. Germline V CDR1 and CDR2: SSHAT, FNYEAQ (reference sequence). The CDR3 spans 16 residues. This chain's CDR3 is CASSPLGAGAYNEQFF. CDR3 nucleotide sequence: TGTGCTAGCAGCCCATTGGGGGCGGGGGCTTACAATGAGCAGTTCTTC.

The chain joins TRBV19 to TRBJ1-2; the D is unclear. V lost 3 bases and J 3 bases, leaving 8 bases between the germline ends. CDR1 is LNHDA, CDR2 SQIVND, per germline (reference sequence). CDR3 size: 13 residues. In nucleotides, the CDR3 is TGTGCCAGTAGTATTCCATCGGACTATGGCTACACCTTC. Its translation is CASSIPSDYGYTF.

The chain carries TRBV11-2 and TRBJ2-5, with 7 nucleotides matching TRBD2. The CDR3 runs to 14 residues. CDR1 is SGHAT, CDR2 FQNNGV, per germline. V shed 5 bases and J 5 bases; nucleotides not matched to a gene: 8. The CDR3 nucleotides read TGTGCCAGCAGCCTCACTAGCGATCGGGAGACCCAGTACTTC. Translating gives CASSLTSDRETQYF.

The V gene is TRBV19, the J gene TRBJ2-5; 11 bases are shared with TRBD1. The CDR3 spans 15 residues. The germline V gene has CDR1 LNHDA and CDR2 SQIVND (reference sequence). With V trimmed by 6 bases and J by 4 bases, 7 bases remained unmatched. The CDR3 protein is CASSRGQGAGETQYF. In DNA, the CDR3 is TGTGCCAGTAGCCGTGGACAGGGGGCGGGAGAGACCCAGTACTTC.

The rearrangement joins TRBV7-8 to TRBJ2-7, with TRBD1 matching over 8 bases. Germline V gene lookup returns CDR1 SGHVS and CDR2 FQNEAQ. The trim removed 4 bases at V and 2 bases at J, leaving 10 bases unmatched. The CDR3 loop spans 16 amino acids. This CDR3 is CASSSVTGGVPYEQYF. DNA for the CDR3: TGTGCCAGCAGCTCTGTCACAGGGGGTGTTCCCTACGAGCAGTACTTC.

This chain joins TRBV9 and TRBJ2-1; 11 nucleotides align to TRBD1. The CDR3 is 15 residues long. J lost 6 bases, V lost 0 bases, and 2 bases had no gene match. The germline V gene encodes CDR1 SGDLS and CDR2 YYNGEE. CDR3 amino acids: CASSVVGTGGNEQFF. DNA for the CDR3: TGTGCCAGCAGCGTAGTCGGGACAGGGGGCAATGAGCAGTTCTTC. Supplemented by reference TRBV9 and TRBJ2-1, the full variable domain reads DSGVTQTPKHLITATGQRVTLRCSPRSGDLSVYWYQQSLDQGLQFLIQYYNGEERAKGNILERFSAQQFPDLHSELNLSSLELGDSALYFCASSVVGTGGNEQFFGPGTRLTVL.

The genes are TRBV27 and TRBJ2-1, with TRBD2 matching over 16 bases. Germline V gene data show CDR1 as MNHEY and CDR2 as SMNVEV (reference sequence). The CDR3 runs 16 residues. V gave up 4 bases and J gave up 9 bases; unmatched junction bases: 6. The CDR3 nucleotides are TGTGCCAGCAGTTCCCCGGGACTAGCGGGGGGGCCTGAGCAGTTCTTC. Translation gives CASSSPGLAGGPEQFF.

This clone was found a few times. The chain has TRBV14 and TRBJ1-2; D uncertain. V was clipped by 5 bases and J by 8 bases, with 12 bases between them. This CDR3 spans 12 amino acids. Germline lookup yields CDR1 SGHDN and CDR2 FVKESK. In nucleotides, the CDR3 is TGTGCCAGCAGCAAGAGGGATGAGGGCTACACCTTC. Its protein is CASSKRDEGYTF.

The chain joins TRBV11-2 to TRBJ2-1, with TRBD2 matching over 9 bases. The CDR3 totals 14 residues. The V gene's germline CDR1 is SGHAT and CDR2 FQNNGV. V trimming: 3 bases; J trimming: 4 bases; junction bases outside the gene matches: 1. The CDR3 loop is CASSFAGGYNEQFF. The CDR3 region has the DNA TGTGCCAGCAGCTTTGCGGGGGGGTACAATGAGCAGTTCTTC. The full variable domain, completed using reference TRBV11-2 and TRBJ2-1, is EAGVAQSPRYKIIEKRQSVAFWCNPISGHATLYWYQQILGQGPKLLIQFQNNGVVDDSQLPKDRFSAERLKGVDSTLKIQPAKLEDSAVYLCASSFAGGYNEQFFGPGTRLTVL.

The chain couples TRBV10-3 to TRBJ2-7; the match to TRBD2 covers 9 bases. This CDR3 spans 14 amino acids. J gave up 4 bases and V 4 bases, and 5 bases lay outside the gene matches. CDR1 and CDR2 from the germline V gene are ENHRY and SYGVKD. DNA of the CDR3: TGTGCCATCAGTGTGACTAGCGGATCATACGAGCAGTACTTC. It encodes CAISVTSGSYEQYF.

V and J are TRBV5-8 and TRBJ1-6, with 10 bases that match TRBD1. V lost 4 bases and J lost 8; bases outside the gene matches: 21. This CDR3 has 20 amino acids. The germline CDR1 and CDR2 sequences are SGHTS and YDEGEE. The CDR3 spells CASSPPLSPLLGQGDSPLHF. The CDR3 nucleotides read TGTGCCAGCAGCCCTCCCCTATCCCCGTTGCTCGGACAGGGGGATTCACCCCTCCACTTT.

J is TRBJ2-3 and V is TRBV5-1; a weak D match, TRBD1 (7 bases). From germline, CDR1 is SGHRS and CDR2 YFSETQ. The ends were cut back, 5 bases at V and 4 bases at J, with 17 bases in the middle. There are 15 residues in the CDR3. The CDR3 loop reads CASRTQGGSSDTQYF. The CDR3 DNA sequence: TGCGCCAGCAGAACCCAGGGGGGCAGCTCAGATACGCAGTATTTT.

The chain links TRBV2 to TRBJ2-5, with D unresolved. V shed 4 bases and J shed 4 bases, with 7 bases lying between them. Germline V gene data show CDR1 as SNHLY and CDR2 as FYNNEI. The CDR3 totals 12 residues. CDR3 residues: CASSVLRETQYF. The CDR3 DNA reads TGTGCCAGCAGTGTTCTGAGAGAGACCCAGTACTTC.

The CDR3 region is CASSIGPQQETQYF. CDR3 coding DNA: TGCGCCAGCAGCATCGGTCCCCAGCAAGAGACCCAGTACTTC. The gene calls are TRBV5-1 and TRBJ2-5; D is undetermined. Germline V lookup: CDR1 SGHRS, CDR2 YFSETQ. The CDR3 sequence is 14 residues long. Trimming left V 4 bases short and J 2 bases short, with 12 bases between. The full variable domain, with the rest looked up from reference TRBV5-1 and TRBJ2-5, is KAGVTQTPRYLIKTRGQQVTLSCSPISGHRSVSWYQQTPGQGLQFLFEYFSETQRNKGNFPGRFSGRQFSNSRSEMNVSTLELGDSALYLCASSIGPQQETQYFGPGTRLLVL.

This clone appeared a few times. The chain combines TRBV2 with TRBJ2-2; no clear D gene. Trimming cost V 10 bases and J 12 bases, with 18 bases left between them. Germline CDR1 and CDR2: SNHLY and FYNNEI. CDR3 length: 12 residues. The CDR3 DNA follows: TGTGCCACCAACGGTATTGCGGAGAAGCTGTTTTTT. It encodes CATNGIAEKLFF.

Regarding this clone: A read error may account for a junction end that differs from germline. The chain carries TRBV19 and TRBJ1-2, with D possibly matching TRBD1 (5 bases). The CDR3 covers 11 residues. Germline CDR1 is LNHDA and CDR2 is SQIVND (reference sequence). CDR3 in amino acids: CASSTGHGTFF. The CDR3 nucleotides read TGTGCCAGTAGTACTGGTCATGGGACTTTCTTC.

The CDR3 loop is CASSLDQGSYEQYF. In DNA form, the CDR3 reads TGTGCCAGCAGCTTAGATCAGGGGTCCTACGAGCAGTACTTC. J is TRBJ2-7 and V is TRBV11-2; weak D call: TRBD1 (6 bases). The V end lost 0 bases, the J end lost 1 base, and 7 bases lay between the germline ends. Per germline, CDR1 SGHAT and CDR2 FQNNGV. The CDR3 extends over 14 amino acids.

The CDR3 spells CASTEYDRAYGYTF. CDR3 nucleotides: TGTGCCAGTACCGAATACGACAGGGCCTATGGCTACACCTTC. The chain couples TRBV19 to TRBJ1-2, with 7 bases identical to TRBD1. There are 14 residues in the CDR3. J lost 4 bases, V lost 7 bases, and 9 bases had no gene match. Germline loops: CDR1 LNHDA, CDR2 SQIVND (reference sequence).

The V gene is TRBV7-2, the J gene TRBJ2-7; 7 nucleotides agree with TRBD2. The CDR3 loop spans 14 amino acids. From germline, CDR1 is SGHTA and CDR2 FQGNSA. Trimming took 7 bases from V and 4 from J; bases not matched to a gene: 10. CDR3 nucleotide sequence: TGTGCCAGCATCAAGAACGCGGGGGTTTACGAGCAGTACTTC. Its protein is CASIKNAGVYEQYF.

The J gene is TRBJ2-3, the V gene TRBV7-6, with D maybe TRBD1 (6 bases). Germline lookup yields CDR1 SGHVS and CDR2 FNYEAQ. The CDR3 sequence is 15 residues long. Trimming shortened V by 5 bases and J by 2 bases, and 14 bases separated the two germline ends. The CDR3 sequence is CASSPTGYLTDTQYF. The CDR3 nucleotides read TGTGCCAGCAGCCCCACAGGGTACCTCACAGATACGCAGTATTTT.

The genes are TRBV9 and TRBJ2-3; 12 positions agree with TRBD2. The CDR3 is 19 residues long. Germline V gives CDR1 SGDLS, CDR2 YYNGEE. V shed 0 bases and J 0 bases; nucleotides not matched to a gene: 8. CDR3 region: CASSVAWTSGAASTDTQYF. The CDR3 nucleotides are TGTGCCAGCAGCGTAGCCTGGACTAGCGGGGCAGCTAGCACAGATACGCAGTATTTT.